This T cell receptor beta chain was obtained from a study of cytomegalovirus exposure and HLA in healthy donors. Study overall: Earlier findings included roughly 120 million unique TCR beta sequences obtained from roughly 200 million T cells. Study-level results: In vitro experiments confirmed that three CMV-associated chains were specific for CMV antigens. With DRB1 most and HLA-C fewest, TCR association rates differed between HLA loci in a later analysis.

Use of 60 Vbeta and 13 Jbeta primers characterized the PCR. The repertoire was sequenced with immunoSEQ multiplex PCR; TCRdb's copy has only in-frame clones and lacks some. This table holds 150,000 or so clones, 60% to 80% found once. In regard to this clone: Antigen: not known.

The CDR3 consists of 14 residues. Germline V lookup: CDR1 SGDLS, CDR2 YYNGEE. Trimming took off 0 bases at V and 5 bases at J, with 9 bases between the two ends. The sequenced material came from PBMCs. This receptor was obtained from a man aged 35 to 55 in good health and CMV-seronegative. This chain uses TRBV9 with TRBJ1-5, with D tentatively TRBD1 (5 bases). The CDR3 nucleotides are TGTGCCAGCAGCGTAGGAGTAGGGGATCAGCCCCAGCATTTT. Protein: CASSVGVGDQPQHF.